This T cell receptor (beta chain) was sequenced in a study of CDR3 diversity in severe acne. This clonotype has only one observation. From the PCR reads, TCRdb called clonotypes with MiXCR, one entry per CDR3 protein. The sample records more than 80,000 distinct CDR3 sequences, about half being singletons. CDR1 is SGHAT and CDR2 is FQNNGV in the germline V gene. Trimming shortened V by 4 bases and J by 3 bases, and 13 bases separated the two germline ends. The CDR3 is 14 residues long. The source is a male donor with severe acne vulgaris. V gene TRBV11-2 combines with J gene TRBJ2-7; D is possibly TRBD1 (6 bases). Sequencing was carried out using blood. CDR3 bases: TGTGCCAGCAGCTCCTCGGACAGACTCTACGAGCAGTACTTC. Translating gives CASSSSDRLYEQYF.